This T cell receptor (beta chain) was identified in a study of identifying expanded T cells in peripheral blood (dated by TCRdb to about 2019). Regarding the study in general: Technical replicates were generated by sequencing separate aliquots of the same genomic DNA pool, with four replicates compared pairwise.

Beyond this particular receptor, the publication reports: The binomial model flagged roughly 1.2 differentially abundant clones between technical replicates but approximately 15 over two weeks and 19 over around four weeks. It was expected by the authors that biological variance in healthy repertoires might increase further over much longer intervals, such as months to years. Variance in clone template counts between approximately two-week samples significantly increased with total template count across all healthy donors. Both the number of clones called differentially abundant and the false-positive rate were significantly reduced by the beta-binomial model across all healthy-donor time intervals.

TCRbeta CDR3 regions were profiled with the immunoSEQ Assay using bias-controlled multiplex PCR amplification of genomic DNA. Per the original workflow: The absolute abundance of each unique TCRbeta CDR3 region was quantified after sequences were collapsed and filtered. Two models were used to test differential abundance: a binomial model (Fisher-equivalent) and a beta-binomial model that adds time-dependent variance fitted from healthy donors. Clones with fewer than 5 combined templates were excluded, and clones with Benjamini-Hochberg FDR below 0.01 were called differentially abundant. Beta-binomial variance was modeled as a function of total template count across the two samples using the form v = (b*log(k)+a)^2. TCRdb limited this immuneACCESS table to in-frame rearrangements with V and J called. A share of clones is missing; checked studies link under half to unresolved V genes, and the rest is unexplained. V and J calls and clone size follow that table, whereas D and trimming were derived from the DNA. For this sample the table gives 91,000 or so clones, of which around nine tenths were detected only once. The biggest ten clones account for about 3.9% of the sample.

The germline V gene (reference sequence) supplies CDR1 SGHNT and CDR2 YYREEE. Germline trimming amounts to 4 bases on V and 3 bases on J, with 5 as the count of junction bases outside the gene matches. Inclusive of the bounding cysteine and phenylalanine, the CDR3 is 15 residues long. Solely the CDR3 DNA is kept, with 45 bases framed from the first base. No immune events, such as infections, were documented for the healthy donors during the collection period. To calibrate time-dependent variance in a beta-binomial model of T-cell clone differential abundance, blood repertoires from healthy donors were used as a training cohort. There were 10 healthy donors in the training cohort, of whom 3 were female and 7 were male. On average the donors were around 41 years old, and their ages spanned roughly 29 to 70 years. Whole blood, obtained from a commercial supplier, was collected from each healthy donor at three time points spaced approximately 13 days apart. For immunosequencing, genomic DNA was extracted from unsorted whole blood.

A word on this clone: Its cognate antigen has yet to be identified. It has no much larger one-base neighbor in the sample; base qualities were not kept.

The chain is made from TRBV5-4 and TRBJ2-7, with 12 central nucleotides matching TRBD2. The receptor's source is a person between 18 and 75 years old in good health. The sample comprised blood. The CDR3 loop reads CASSQETSGSYEQYF. The nucleotide sequence is given as TGTGCCAGCAGCCAAGAGACTAGCGGGAGCTACGAGCAGTACTTC.